What follows are 14 T cell receptor beta chains derived from one specimen sequenced in a study of shared clonotypes between healthy human individuals. TCRdb's table, derived via immunoSEQ multiplex PCR, lists solely in-frame clones and lacks some. Of around 600,000 clones listed, roughly 98% are singletons. The naive CD8 fraction comprised CD45RO-negative cells positively selected for CCR7 and excluded terminally differentiated effector memory CD45RA+ cells. Material: naive CD8+ T cells sorted from blood. Receptors originate from a man younger than 45 in good health.

The chain employs TRBV11-2 and TRBJ2-6; D is perhaps TRBD2 (5 bases). The CDR3 loop spans 16 amino acids. V dropped 5 bases and J dropped 1 base, with 12 bases sitting between them. Germline assignment: CDR1 SGHAT and CDR2 FQNNGV. CDR3 sequence reads: CASSHRTLSGANVLTF. As DNA, the CDR3 is TGTGCCAGCAGCCATAGGACTCTATCTGGGGCCAACGTCCTGACTTTC.

The chain is built from TRBV4-1 and TRBJ2-1, with D perhaps TRBD1 (5 bases). Trimming left V 0 bases short and J 7 bases short, with 10 bases between. The CDR3 has 14 residues. Germline V gene data show CDR1 as MGHRA and CDR2 as YSYEKL. This chain's CDR3 is CASSQEQGWNEQFF. The CDR3 DNA follows: TGCGCCAGCAGCCAAGAGCAGGGTTGGAATGAGCAGTTCTTC.

This clone was detected once. V is TRBV27 and J is TRBJ2-5; D is possibly TRBD1 (6 bases). CDR1 and CDR2 from the germline V gene are MNHEY and SMNVEV (reference sequence). V was clipped by 0 bases and J by 5 bases, with 13 bases between them. The CDR3 is 15 residues long. Written as DNA, the CDR3 is TGTGCCAGCAGTTTATCCAGGGGTCAAAGGGAGACCCAGTACTTC. Residues: CASSLSRGQRETQYF.

The CDR3 DNA reads as TGCGCCAGCAGCCAAGCCAGGCCAGGCGGCTACACCTTC. Protein sequence: CASSQARPGGYTF. This sequence joins TRBV4-1 and TRBJ1-2; no firm D call. Germline CDR1 and CDR2: MGHRA and YSYEKL. The CDR3 contains 13 residues. Trimming cost V 1 base and J 8 bases, with 11 bases left between them.

V and J are TRBV5-1 and TRBJ1-5, with D maybe TRBD1 (6 bases). The germline V gene has CDR1 SGHRS and CDR2 YFSETQ. This CDR3 is built from 15 residues. V was trimmed by 4 bases and J by 3 bases, leaving 14 bases between them. This chain's CDR3 is CASSPQGAVNQPQHF. The CDR3 DNA sequence: TGCGCCAGCAGCCCACAGGGTGCGGTCAATCAGCCCCAGCATTTT.

This chain uses TRBV4-1 with TRBJ2-1; possibly TRBD1 for D (6 bases). The CDR3 sequence is 13 residues long. The germline CDR1 and CDR2 sequences are MGHRA and YSYEKL. Trimming left V 6 bases short and J 5 bases short, with 11 bases between. This CDR3 is CASSSRGDNEQFF. DNA of the CDR3: TGCGCCAGCAGTTCCAGGGGAGACAATGAGCAGTTCTTC.

The count of this clone is one. This chain links TRBV7-8 with TRBJ2-7; 11 bases are shared with TRBD2. Germline lookup yields CDR1 SGHVS and CDR2 FQNEAQ. The CDR3 runs to 16 residues. J gave up 2 bases and V 5 bases, and 8 bases lay outside the gene matches. The CDR3 is CASSQVGTSGPYEQYF. In nucleotides, the CDR3 is TGTGCCAGCAGCCAGGTCGGGACTAGCGGACCCTACGAGCAGTACTTC.

J is TRBJ1-1 and V is TRBV6-6; no firm D call. Germline values: CDR1 MNHNY, CDR2 SVGAGI (reference sequence). This CDR3 is 12 amino acids long. The V gene lost 8 bases and the J gene lost 0 bases, with 7 bases spanning the gap. CDR3 nucleotide sequence: TGTGCCAGCGTAGGGATGAACACTGAAGCTTTCTTT. This translates into CASVGMNTEAFF.

The V and J genes are TRBV5-4 and TRBJ2-7, with unresolved D. Germline values: CDR1 SGHNT, CDR2 YYREEE (reference sequence). The CDR3 contains 15 residues. The V and J ends lost 2 bases and 6 bases respectively, with 18 bases between them. DNA of the CDR3: TGTGCCAGCAGCTTAAGTCCGGACGGCCCTCGCGAGCAGTACTTC. It yields the protein CASSLSPDGPREQYF.

The V gene is TRBV7-6, the J gene TRBJ2-7; D not certain. CDR1 and CDR2 (germline): SGHVS, FNYEAQ. The V end was cut by 4 bases, the J end by 3 bases, with 10 bases between. The CDR3 has 13 amino acids. The CDR3 bases are TGTGCCAGCAGCTCCGCTTGGGGCTACGAGCAGTACTTC. Translated: CASSSAWGYEQYF.

The chain uses TRBV29-1 and TRBJ2-1, with 10 bases that match TRBD1. Trimming cost V 0 bases and J 6 bases; bases outside gene matches: 8. Germline CDR1 is SQVTM and CDR2 is ANQGSEA. The CDR3 runs to 16 residues. Written as DNA, the CDR3 is TGCAGCGTTGAAGACGGCCCCGGGACAGGGGTCAATGAGCAGTTCTTC. It translates to CSVEDGPGTGVNEQFF.

This sequence joins TRBV29-1 and TRBJ2-7; 10 nucleotides line up with TRBD2. The germline V gene has CDR1 SQVTM and CDR2 ANQGSEA. The CDR3 sequence is 14 residues long. With V trimmed by 7 bases and J by 1 base, 7 bases remained unmatched. The CDR3 here is CSANGLADSYEQYF. CDR3 nucleotide sequence: TGCAGCGCCAATGGACTAGCGGATTCCTACGAGCAGTACTTC.

The rearrangement uses TRBV27 and TRBJ2-7, with a possible D match to TRBD2 (6 bases). CDR1 and CDR2 (germline): MNHEY, SMNVEV (reference sequence). This CDR3 spans 14 amino acids. The V gene lost 8 bases and the J gene lost 5 bases, with 19 bases spanning the gap. CDR3 residues: CASAGGLAFHEQYF. CDR3 DNA sequence: TGTGCCAGCGCTGGGGGACTTGCATTCCACGAGCAGTACTTC.

This CDR3 is CASSLESRADTQYF. In DNA, the CDR3 is TGTGCCAGCAGCTTAGAATCCAGGGCAGATACGCAGTATTTT. The V call is TRBV7-2, the J call TRBJ2-3, with D possibly TRBD1 on 5 matching bases. Trimming stripped 1 base from V and 4 bases from J, with 9 bases between. Germline assignment: CDR1 SGHTA and CDR2 FQGNSA. The CDR3 covers 14 residues. The full variable domain, rest sourced from reference TRBV7-2 and TRBJ2-3, is GAGVSQSPSNKVTEKGKDVELRCDPISGHTALYWYRQSLGQGLEFLIYFQGNSAPDKSGLPSDRFSAERTGGSVSTLTIQRTQQEDSAVYLCASSLESRADTQYFGPGTRLTVL.